These 28 T cell receptor beta chains were all obtained from the same sample, sequenced in a study of shared clonotypes between healthy human individuals. Assay used: immunoSEQ multiplex PCR; TCRdb lists only in-frame clones, some missing. This table has about 520,000 clones, approximately 81% appearing once. The sample comprised PBMCs. All receptors come from a woman aged 40 to 50 in good health. Some clones in this sample may be carry-over from other donors' samples.

A remark on this clone: An end of the junction does not agree with germline; a read error may underlie this. V and J are TRBV28 and TRBJ2-1, with D possibly being TRBD2 (6 bases). The CDR3 consists of 15 residues. From germline, CDR1 is MDHEN and CDR2 SYDVKM. The CDR3 DNA follows: TGTGCCAGCAGTTTATTGGGCGGGACTTACAATGAACAGTTCTTC. It codes for CASSLLGGTYNEQFF. The full variable domain, its missing parts supplied by reference TRBV28 and TRBJ2-1, is DVKVTQSSRYLVKRTGEKVFLECVQDMDHENMFWYRQDPGLGLRLIYFSYDVKMKEKGDIPEGYSVSREKKERFSLILESASTNQTSMYLCASSLLGGTYNEQFFGPGTRLTVL.

The chain employs TRBV7-9 and TRBJ1-2, with 7 bases identical to TRBD1. This CDR3 region has 14 residues. V was pared by 4 bases and J by 9 bases, with 11 bases of the junction left unmatched. Germline V gene lookup returns CDR1 SEHNR and CDR2 FQNEAQ (reference sequence). The CDR3 loop reads CASSSKGTEKSYTF. In DNA form, the CDR3 reads TGTGCCAGCAGCTCTAAAGGGACAGAAAAAAGCTACACCTTC.

This clone was counted once. This sequence joins TRBV19 and TRBJ1-2; 8 nucleotides align to TRBD1. V gave up 3 bases and J gave up 5 bases; unmatched junction bases: 8. Germline V gene sequence: CDR1 LNHDA, CDR2 SQIVND (reference sequence). This CDR3 has 15 residues. CDR3 coding DNA: TGTGCCAGTAGTATCTCCCGGACAGGGATATATGGCTACACCTTC. Its translation: CASSISRTGIYGYTF.

This clone was seen more than once but under ten times. This rearrangement joins TRBV6-1 to TRBJ2-5, with D possibly TRBD1 on 5 matching bases. Germline values: CDR1 MNHNS, CDR2 SASEGT. The CDR3 extends over 13 amino acids. The germline V and J ends were trimmed by 8 bases and 5 bases, with 15 bases remaining between them. This CDR3 is CASGRQLGETQYF. In nucleotides, the CDR3 is TGTGCCAGCGGAAGACAGCTGGGGGAGACCCAGTACTTC.

V usage is TRBV5-1 and J usage is TRBJ2-7; 8 bases map to TRBD1. After removal of 0 bases from V and 3 bases from J, the junction contained 5 bases not matched to a gene. The CDR3 contains 15 residues. CDR1 SGHRS and CDR2 YFSETQ come from the germline V gene. CDR3 sequence: CASSLVPGGHYEQYF. CDR3 coding DNA: TGCGCCAGCAGCTTGGTTCCAGGGGGCCACTACGAGCAGTACTTC.

Points on this clone: The same CDR3 arises from other DNA sequences in this sample as well. This chain links TRBV27 with TRBJ1-2, with D maybe TRBD1 (5 bases). The CDR3 extends over 13 amino acids. From germline, CDR1 is MNHEY and CDR2 SMNVEV (reference sequence). The ends were cut back, 5 bases at V and 4 bases at J, with 11 bases in the middle. This chain's CDR3 is CASSPGTVYGYTF. CDR3 sequence (DNA): TGTGCCAGCAGTCCTGGGACGGTCTATGGCTACACCTTC.

Comments on this clone: A read error is likely here: a far larger clone is one base away. The chain uses TRBV19 and TRBJ2-5; 13 nucleotides line up with TRBD2. The V segment lost 3 bases and the J segment 11 bases; nucleotides outside the gene matches: 9. Germline loops: CDR1 LNHDA, CDR2 SQIVND (reference sequence). This CDR3 has 15 amino acids. CDR3 protein: CASSMGLAGSMGQYF. The CDR3 DNA sequence: TGTGCCAGTAGTATGGGACTAGCGGGGTCCATGGGGCAGTACTTC.

The chain recombines TRBV4-3 with TRBJ2-7; maybe TRBD2 (6 bases). Trimming shortened V by 1 base and J by 6 bases, and 19 bases separated the two germline ends. The germline V gene has CDR1 LGHNA and CDR2 YSLEER. The CDR3 length is 16 residues. Written as DNA, the CDR3 is TGCGCCAGCAGCCAAGGGACCCCGGGAGCTGGCTCCGAGCAGTACTTC. Amino acids: CASSQGTPGAGSEQYF.

V is TRBV2 and J is TRBJ2-7; D is possibly TRBD2 (5 bases). V lost 2 bases, J lost 7 bases, and 15 bases lay in between. CDR1 and CDR2 (germline): SNHLY, FYNNEI. The CDR3 covers 14 residues. CDR3 bases: TGTGCCAGCAGTGAAAATACGGTCGGGATGGAGCAGTACTTC. The encoded protein is CASSENTVGMEQYF.

This clone has a single count. J is TRBJ1-2 and V is TRBV11-2; the match to TRBD1 covers 10 bases. V lost 4 bases and J lost 6; bases outside the gene matches: 5. The CDR3 runs 14 residues. Per the germline V gene, CDR1 is SGHAT and CDR2 is FQNNGV. The DNA of the CDR3 is TGTGCCAGCAGCTACCGGGACAGGGGCCATGGCTACACCTTC. It yields the protein CASSYRDRGHGYTF.

This chain joins TRBV5-1 and TRBJ2-1; 14 bases line up with TRBD2. This CDR3 is built from 16 residues. V was clipped by 6 bases and J by 5 bases; unmatched bases: 7. Looked up from germline, CDR1 is SGHRS and CDR2 is YFSETQ. The CDR3 loop reads CASKNGLAGGHNEQFF. The CDR3 region has the DNA TGCGCCAGCAAAAACGGACTAGCGGGAGGACACAATGAGCAGTTCTTC.

V and J are TRBV7-2 and TRBJ1-1; TRBD1 might be the D (5 bases). Trimming removed 3 bases from V and 5 bases from J, with 10 bases in between. From germline, CDR1 is SGHTA and CDR2 FQGNSA. There are 13 residues in the CDR3. CDR3 in DNA: TGTGCCAGCAGCTTGAAGAGGGGAACTGAAGCTTTCTTT. It translates to CASSLKRGTEAFF.

The chain couples TRBV4-1 to TRBJ2-7; perhaps TRBD1 as D (6 bases). The CDR3 extends over 12 amino acids. Germline assignment: CDR1 MGHRA and CDR2 YSYEKL. Between the trimmed V and J ends, which lost 1 base and 5 bases, there was a span of 6 bases. The chain's CDR3 is CASSQGTDEQYF. DNA of the CDR3: TGCGCCAGCAGCCAAGGGACAGACGAGCAGTACTTC.

This clone was counted between two and nine times. V and J are TRBV7-2 and TRBJ2-7; TRBD2 might be the D (5 bases). Germline V gives CDR1 SGHTA, CDR2 FQGNSA. Between the trimmed V and J ends, which lost 5 bases and 6 bases, there was a span of 11 bases. This CDR3 contains 12 residues. The DNA of the CDR3 is TGTGCCAGCAGCCGGGAACCGGTCGAGCAGTACTTC. Residues: CASSREPVEQYF.

The genes are TRBV25-1 and TRBJ2-1; TRBD1 or TRBD2 may be the D gene (6 bases each). Trimming took off 2 bases at V and 2 bases at J, with 13 bases between the two ends. Germline V gene sequence: CDR1 MGHDK, CDR2 SYGVNS. CDR3 length equals 16 residues. The CDR3, as DNA: TGTGCCAGCAGTGAACGGCCGGGGGCAGCCTACAATGAGCAGTTCTTC. Protein: CASSERPGAAYNEQFF.

This chain links TRBV4-2 with TRBJ2-1; D might be TRBD1 (6 bases). The CDR3 totals 14 residues. V was shortened by 3 bases and J by 4 bases, with 10 bases between the two germline ends. Germline assignment: CDR1 LGHNA and CDR2 YNFKEQ. CDR3 sequence reads: CASSQTGQYNEQFF. For the CDR3, the DNA is TGTGCCAGCAGCCAGACAGGTCAATACAATGAGCAGTTCTTC.

This chain joins TRBV28 and TRBJ1-2; a weak D match, TRBD1 (6 bases). Germline lookup yields CDR1 MDHEN and CDR2 SYDVKM. Trimming removed 7 bases at V and 4 bases at J, with 7 bases between. The CDR3 totals 11 residues. CDR3 amino acids: CASKQGYGYTF. CDR3 coding DNA: TGTGCCAGCAAACAGGGCTATGGCTACACCTTC.

About this clone itself: A single base is all that separates this from a far larger clone, so a read error is likely. CDR3 protein: CASSLWGDTGELFF. The CDR3 DNA reads TGTGCCAGCAGTCTTTGGGGGGACACCGGGGAGCTGTTTTTT. V usage is TRBV2 and J usage is TRBJ2-2, with a tentative D call TRBD2 (6 bases). The CDR3 length is 14 residues. Germline CDR1 reads SNHLY; CDR2 reads FYNNEI. Trimming removed 5 bases at V and 3 bases at J, with 10 bases between.

CDR3 DNA: TGTGCCAGCAGTCAGAGGTTTTGGGACATTCAGTACTTC. Amino acids: CASSQRFWDIQYF. The V call is TRBV2, the J call TRBJ2-4; the D is unclear. Trimming left V 5 bases short and J 8 bases short, with 13 bases between. Germline V gene lookup returns CDR1 SNHLY and CDR2 FYNNEI. This CDR3 has 13 amino acids.

As to this clone: This likely came from a read error, as a far larger clone is one base away. The chain carries TRBV30 and TRBJ1-1; the D is unclear. The V and J ends lost 3 bases and 7 bases respectively, with 24 bases between them. The CDR3 has 16 residues. Germline-derived CDR1 and CDR2 are GTSNPN and SVGIG (reference sequence). CDR3 nucleotides: TGTGCCTGGAGGCCGAAGTTAGGACCCGGCGGGTATGAAGCTTTCTTT. Translated: CAWRPKLGPGGYEAFF.

This clone was seen once. The genes are TRBV19 and TRBJ2-2, with 7 bases lining up with TRBD1. The V gene's germline CDR1 is LNHDA and CDR2 SQIVND (reference sequence). The CDR3 covers 15 residues. V trimming: 4 bases; J trimming: 1 base; junction bases outside the gene matches: 3. CDR3 nucleotides: TGTGCCAGTAGTACCCAGGGGGAGAACACCGGGGAGCTGTTTTTT. Its translation: CASSTQGENTGELFF.

The chain couples TRBV5-5 to TRBJ1-2; 10 bases fit TRBD1. The CDR3 is made up of 14 amino acids. V dropped 0 bases and J dropped 4; count of bases not matched to a gene: 0. Germline V gene sequence: CDR1 SGHKS, CDR2 YYEKEE (reference sequence). The CDR3 here is CASSLGQGAYGYTF. CDR3 in DNA: TGTGCCAGCAGCTTGGGACAGGGGGCCTATGGCTACACCTTC.

This clone was counted once. The gene calls are TRBV28 and TRBJ1-1, with D unclear. Germline loops: CDR1 MDHEN, CDR2 SYDVKM. The V and J ends lost 3 bases and 1 base respectively, with 12 bases between them. This CDR3 is built from 15 residues. In DNA, the CDR3 is TGTGCCAGCAGTTTCTATAGGGAGACGAACACTGAAGCTTTCTTT. This codes for CASSFYRETNTEAFF. The full variable domain, in which reference TRBV28 and TRBJ1-1 provide the parts outside the CDR3, is DVKVTQSSRYLVKRTGEKVFLECVQDMDHENMFWYRQDPGLGLRLIYFSYDVKMKEKGDIPEGYSVSREKKERFSLILESASTNQTSMYLCASSFYRETNTEAFFGQGTRLTVV.

The V gene is TRBV11-3, the J gene TRBJ2-3; TRBD1 agrees at 8 bases. The CDR3 has 15 amino acids. Germline CDR1 is SGHNT and CDR2 is YENEEA. Trimming took 5 bases from V and 1 from J; bases not matched to a gene: 5. CDR3 nucleotide sequence: TGTGCCAGCAGCCCTGGGACAGGTCGCACAGATACGCAGTATTTT. This translates into CASSPGTGRTDTQYF.

The V gene is TRBV28, the J gene TRBJ1-2; possible D gene TRBD1, 5 bases. The CDR3 covers 20 residues. Looked up from germline, CDR1 is MDHEN and CDR2 is SYDVKM. V was cut by 2 bases and J by 5 bases, with 30 bases left in between. The CDR3 DNA sequence: TGTGCCAGCAGTTTAACTTCGACAGCCGACCCCAAGCGGGGAACATATGGCTACACCTTC. Encoded protein: CASSLTSTADPKRGTYGYTF.

The chain has TRBV28 and TRBJ2-2; no clear D. Germline V gene data show CDR1 as MDHEN and CDR2 as SYDVKM. The CDR3 spans 14 residues. V lost 4 bases and J lost 6, with 12 bases in between. The CDR3 protein is CASSSSRAAGELFF. The CDR3 bases are TGTGCCAGCAGTTCCAGCCGGGCGGCCGGGGAGCTGTTTTTT.

The CDR3 DNA reads TGTGCCAGCAGCGTAGGTTCTAGAGTGTCAGGGGGCAGGAACACTGAAGCTTTCTTT. It yields the protein CASSVGSRVSGGRNTEAFF. The chain recombines TRBV9 with TRBJ1-1, with 8 bases aligning to TRBD1. The V gene's germline CDR1 is SGDLS and CDR2 YYNGEE. J gave up 1 base and V 0 bases, and 14 bases lay outside the gene matches. The CDR3 is 19 residues long.

This clone has just one count. This chain links TRBV7-2 with TRBJ1-2; no reliable D call. Trimming took 1 base from V and 4 from J, leaving 7 bases between them. Germline CDR1 reads SGHTA; CDR2 reads FQGNSA. The CDR3 covers 13 residues. For the CDR3, the DNA is TGTGCCAGCAGCTTAGAAACAGTCTATGGCTACACCTTC. Protein product: CASSLETVYGYTF.